The rows below give T cell receptor beta chains drawn from one sample of a study of metastatic and nonmetastatic thyroid tumors. Via MiXCR, TCRdb re-called the PCR reads. The table lists 7,500 to 10,000 clones, 35% of them singletons, with about a fifth in the top ten. The sample comprised tumor tissue. The source is a female donor with papillary thyroid cancer or a benign thyroid nodule (not recorded which). Some clones in this sample may be carry-over from other donors' samples. Both conserved end residues are part of each CDR3. Each record gives: J gene, V gene, clone size, D gene, CDR3 DNA, CDR3 protein. A D gene is named only where the DNA matches it firmly. Part of the rows lack a size; the others show once, few, many or a class for expanded clones.

TRBJ1-6,TRBV7-8,few,NA,TGTGCCAGCAGCTTAGTTTTGGCAGGGTACTCATCCCTCCACTTT,CASSLVLAGYSSLHF
TRBJ1-2,TRBV7-2,NA,TRBD1,TGTGCCAGCAGCTTGGGACAGGGTCAATCTGGCTACACCTTC,CASSLGQGQSGYTF
TRBJ2-1,TRBV5-1,NA,TRBD2,TGCGCCAGCAGCTTCGGGACTAGCAATGAGCAGTTCTTC,CASSFGTSNEQFF
TRBJ2-2,TRBV12-3/TRBV12-4,NA,NA,TGTGCCAGCAGTTTGGAGCGGATCACCGGGGAGCTGTTTTTT,CASSLERITGELFF
TRBJ1-4,TRBV20-1,NA,TRBD1,TGCAGTGCTGCGGGACAGGGGCTGGAAAAACTGTTTTTT,CSAAGQGLEKLFF
TRBJ2-7,TRBV20-1,few,TRBD1,TGCAGTGCTAGGGGAGGGACAGGGGGTTACGAGCAGTACTTC,CSARGGTGGYEQYF
TRBJ2-1,TRBV20-1,NA,TRBD2,TGCAGTGCTAGGCCACGAACTAGCGGGAGTTCTTATGAGCAGTTCTTC,CSARPRTSGSSYEQFF
TRBJ2-7,TRBV6-1,NA,NA,TGTGCCAGCAGGCACCGACAGCCATCGGACTACGAGCAGTACTTC,CASRHRQPSDYEQYF
TRBJ2-1,TRBV7-9,NA,NA,TGTGCCAGCACCCTCGGGGGATTTCTGGCTGAGCAGTTCTTC,CASTLGGFLAEQFF
TRBJ1-2,TRBV24-1,NA,NA,TGTGCCACCAGTCAGACAGACCGCTATGGCTACACCTTC,CATSQTDRYGYTF
TRBJ1-5,TRBV2,NA,NA,TGTGCCAGCAGTGAAGGGACAGTAAGCAATCAGCCCCAGCATTTT,CASSEGTVSNQPQHF
TRBJ1-5,TRBV4-1,NA,NA,TGCGCCAGCAGCCAAGACGGACGAGACAATCAGCCCCAGCATTTT,CASSQDGRDNQPQHF
TRBJ2-7,TRBV20-1,NA,TRBD2,TGCAGTGCCGAGGGCGGGAGGGCCTACGAGCAGTACTTC,CSAEGGRAYEQYF
TRBJ2-7,TRBV4-2,NA,TRBD1,TGTGCCAGCAGCCTAGGTCGGGGACAGGGCTACGAGCAGTACTTC,CASSLGRGQGYEQYF
TRBJ2-3,TRBV28,medium-sized,NA,TGTGCCACCCACTACGACTTAGCAAGGGCAGATACGCAGTATTTT,CATHYDLARADTQYF
TRBJ1-6,TRBV30,NA,NA,TGTGCCTGGAGTGGTGGGGGGCTCTATAATTCACCCCTCCACTTT,CAWSGGGLYNSPLHF